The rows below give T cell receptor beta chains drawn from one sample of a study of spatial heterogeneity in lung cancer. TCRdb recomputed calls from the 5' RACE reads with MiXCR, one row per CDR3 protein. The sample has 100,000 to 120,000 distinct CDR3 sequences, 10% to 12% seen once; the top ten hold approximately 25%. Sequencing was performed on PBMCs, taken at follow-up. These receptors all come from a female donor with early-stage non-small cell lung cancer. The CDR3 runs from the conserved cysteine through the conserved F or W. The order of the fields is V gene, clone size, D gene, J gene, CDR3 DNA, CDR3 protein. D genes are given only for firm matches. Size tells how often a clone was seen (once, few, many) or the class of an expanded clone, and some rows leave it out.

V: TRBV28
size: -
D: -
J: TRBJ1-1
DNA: TGTGCCAGCAGTTTACTTTCCCCCGGCAGATTCAACACTGAAGCTTTCTTT
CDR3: CASSLLSPGRFNTEAFF

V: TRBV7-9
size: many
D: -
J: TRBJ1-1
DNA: TGTGCCAGCAGCTTACTGGAGGGTCGGACTGAAGCTTTCTTT
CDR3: CASSLLEGRTEAFF

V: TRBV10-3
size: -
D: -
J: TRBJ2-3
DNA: TGTGCCATCAGTGACATGGGTTCGTCTTCATTAGATACGCAGTATTTT
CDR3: CAISDMGSSSLDTQYF

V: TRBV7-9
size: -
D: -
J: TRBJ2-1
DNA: TGTGCCAGCATACCTCAGGGTAATAGAAACAATGAGCAGTTCTTC
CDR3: CASIPQGNRNNEQFF

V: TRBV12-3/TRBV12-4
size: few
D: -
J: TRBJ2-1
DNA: TGTGCCAGCAGTTTTGCCCCAGGGTTTGGCGTGACGGGAGTGACCTACAATGAGCAGTTCTTC
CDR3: CASSFAPGFGVTGVTYNEQFF

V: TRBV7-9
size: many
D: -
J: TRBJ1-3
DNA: TGTGCCAGCAGCTCGTCGTCGAGCTCTGGAAACACCATATATTTT
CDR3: CASSSSSSSGNTIYF

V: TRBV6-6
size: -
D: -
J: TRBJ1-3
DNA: TGTGCCAGCAGTAACGACCTTTCTGGAAACACCATATATTTT
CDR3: CASSNDLSGNTIYF

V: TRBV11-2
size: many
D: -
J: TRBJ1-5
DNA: TGTGCCAGCAGCTTAGATTTCCGGGGGGATCAGCCCCAGCATTTT
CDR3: CASSLDFRGDQPQHF

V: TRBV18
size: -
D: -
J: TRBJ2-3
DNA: TGTGCCAGCTCACCTCCCTTGGGGACCAGCACAGATACGCAGTATTTT
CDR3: CASSPPLGTSTDTQYF

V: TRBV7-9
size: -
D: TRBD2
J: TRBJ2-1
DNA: TGTGCCAGCAGCTTATTCCCGGACTGGGACTACTACAATGAGCAGTTCTTC
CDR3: CASSLFPDWDYYNEQFF

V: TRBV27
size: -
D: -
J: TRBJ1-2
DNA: TGTGCCAGCAGTTCCGACAGGTCTAACTATGGCTACACCTTC
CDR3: CASSSDRSNYGYTF

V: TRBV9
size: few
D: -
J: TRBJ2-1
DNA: TGTGCCAGCAGCCCCCGAGAGGGAGCCTCCTACAATGAGCAGTTCTTC
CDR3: CASSPREGASYNEQFF

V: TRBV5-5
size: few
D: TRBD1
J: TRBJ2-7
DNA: TGTGCCACCCGCCGGGAGACAGGGGTCTACGAGCAGTACTTC
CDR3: CATRRETGVYEQYF

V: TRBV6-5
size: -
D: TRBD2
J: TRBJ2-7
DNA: TGTGCCAGCAGCCGCGGAATAGCGGGAAACGTCGAGCAGTACTTC
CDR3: CASSRGIAGNVEQYF

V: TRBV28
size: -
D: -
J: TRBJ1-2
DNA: TGTGCCAGCAGTTTCTACGGCTATGGCTACACCTTC
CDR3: CASSFYGYGYTF